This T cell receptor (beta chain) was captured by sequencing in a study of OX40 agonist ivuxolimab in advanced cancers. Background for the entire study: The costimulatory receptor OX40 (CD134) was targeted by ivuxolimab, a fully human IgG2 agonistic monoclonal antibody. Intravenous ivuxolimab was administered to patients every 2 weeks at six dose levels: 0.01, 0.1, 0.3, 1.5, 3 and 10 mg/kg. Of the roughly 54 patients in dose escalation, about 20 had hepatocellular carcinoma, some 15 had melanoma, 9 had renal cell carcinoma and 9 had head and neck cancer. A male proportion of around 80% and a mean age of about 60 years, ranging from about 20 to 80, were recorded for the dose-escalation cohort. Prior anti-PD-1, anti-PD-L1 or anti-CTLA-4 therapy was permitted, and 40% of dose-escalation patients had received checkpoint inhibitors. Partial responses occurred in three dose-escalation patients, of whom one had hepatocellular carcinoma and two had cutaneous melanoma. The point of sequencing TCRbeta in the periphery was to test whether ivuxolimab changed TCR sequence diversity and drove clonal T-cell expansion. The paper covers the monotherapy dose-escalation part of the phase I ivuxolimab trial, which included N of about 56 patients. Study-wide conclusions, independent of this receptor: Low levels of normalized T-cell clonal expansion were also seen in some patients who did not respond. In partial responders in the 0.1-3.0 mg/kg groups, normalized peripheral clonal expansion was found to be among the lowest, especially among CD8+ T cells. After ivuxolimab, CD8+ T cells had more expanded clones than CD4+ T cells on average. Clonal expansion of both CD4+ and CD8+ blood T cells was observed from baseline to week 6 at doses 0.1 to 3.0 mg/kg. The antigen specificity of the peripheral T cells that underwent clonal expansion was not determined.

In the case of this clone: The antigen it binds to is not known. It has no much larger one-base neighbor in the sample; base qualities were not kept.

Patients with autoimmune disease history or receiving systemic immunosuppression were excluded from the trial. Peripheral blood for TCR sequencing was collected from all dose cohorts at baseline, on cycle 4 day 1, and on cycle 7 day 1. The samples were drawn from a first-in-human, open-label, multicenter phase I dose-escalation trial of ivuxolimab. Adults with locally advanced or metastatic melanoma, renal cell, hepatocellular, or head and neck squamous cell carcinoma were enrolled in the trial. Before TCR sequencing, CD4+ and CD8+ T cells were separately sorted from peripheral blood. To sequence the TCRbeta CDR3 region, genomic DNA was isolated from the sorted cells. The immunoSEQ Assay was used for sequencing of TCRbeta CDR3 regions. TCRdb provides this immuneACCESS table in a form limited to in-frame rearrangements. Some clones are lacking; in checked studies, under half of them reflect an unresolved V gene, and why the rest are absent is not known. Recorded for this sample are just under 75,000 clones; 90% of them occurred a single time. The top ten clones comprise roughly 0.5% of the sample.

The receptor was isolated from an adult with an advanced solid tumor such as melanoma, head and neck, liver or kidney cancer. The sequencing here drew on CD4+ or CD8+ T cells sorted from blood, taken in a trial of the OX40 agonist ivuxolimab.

The DNA reads TGTGCCAGCAGCTTATCGAGCGGGAGGGCCTTCGATACGCAGTATTTT. Translated, it gives CASSLSSGRAFDTQYF. The chain is made from TRBV7-9 and TRBJ2-3; the central 10 bases match TRBD2. Trimming takes 2 bases off V and 6 bases off J; junction bases not matched to a gene: 8. Inclusive of the bounding cysteine and phenylalanine, the CDR3 is 16 residues long. CDR3 DNA is the only sequence kept; it has 48 bases, read in frame from the first base. From the germline V gene (reference sequence), CDR1 is SEHNR and CDR2 is FQNEAQ.